This entry lists 4 T cell receptor beta chains sequenced from one sample in a study of long-term antiretroviral therapy in people with HIV (dated 2022 in TCRdb). The immunoSEQ hsTCRB v3.0 assay was used at survey level resolution to sequence the TRB variable region. What TCRdb holds here is the immuneACCESS table cut down to in-frame rearrangements. Part of the clones is not present; checked against another copy, under half of the missing clones reflect an unresolved V gene, and the others are unexplained. The sample contains 25,000 to 35,000 clones, roughly 79% of them found a single time. The leading ten clones occupy around 8% of the sample. The sample consisted of unsorted PBMCs, taken 3.1 years after starting antiretroviral therapy. The receptors were sampled from a woman aged 45-60 years with HIV.

This clone was seen a few times. V gene TRBV11-2 combines with J gene TRBJ1-6; TRBD1 might be the D (6 bases). In germline, CDR1 is SGHAT, CDR2 FQNNGV. The CDR3 covers 16 residues. The V end lost 6 bases, the J end lost 0 bases, and 12 bases lay between the germline ends. The CDR3 loop reads CASRDSSSSYNSPLHF. The CDR3 nucleotides read TGTGCCAGCAGGGACAGTTCTAGCTCCTATAATTCACCCCTCCACTTT.

V is TRBV2 and J is TRBJ2-7; no reliable D call. CDR1 and CDR2 from the germline V gene are SNHLY and FYNNEI. V lost 3 bases and J lost 3, with 18 bases in between. This CDR3 has 16 residues. CDR3 sequence reads: CASSDPPERVNYEQYV. The CDR3 DNA sequence: TGTGCCAGCAGTGACCCCCCGGAGCGAGTAAACTACGAGCAGTACGTC.

The chain is built from TRBV4-1 and TRBJ1-6, with D tentatively TRBD1 (5 bases). V was pared by 1 base and J by 7 bases, with 17 bases between. The CDR3 runs to 17 residues. Germline CDR1 reads MGHRA; CDR2 reads YSYEKL. In nucleotides, the CDR3 is TGCGCCAGCAGCCAAGTCCGGGGGACGGAACGAAATTCACCCCTCCACTTT. Residues: CASSQVRGTERNSPLHF.

V usage is TRBV19 and J usage is TRBJ1-2; maybe TRBD1 (5 bases). Germline CDR1 reads LNHDA; CDR2 reads SQIVND (reference sequence). V lost 8 bases to trimming and J lost 4 bases, with 20 bases between them. CDR3 length equals 15 residues. This CDR3 reads CASSHPREYIYGYTF. DNA of the CDR3: TGTGCCAGTTCCCACCCCAGGGAGTATATCTATGGCTACACCTTC.